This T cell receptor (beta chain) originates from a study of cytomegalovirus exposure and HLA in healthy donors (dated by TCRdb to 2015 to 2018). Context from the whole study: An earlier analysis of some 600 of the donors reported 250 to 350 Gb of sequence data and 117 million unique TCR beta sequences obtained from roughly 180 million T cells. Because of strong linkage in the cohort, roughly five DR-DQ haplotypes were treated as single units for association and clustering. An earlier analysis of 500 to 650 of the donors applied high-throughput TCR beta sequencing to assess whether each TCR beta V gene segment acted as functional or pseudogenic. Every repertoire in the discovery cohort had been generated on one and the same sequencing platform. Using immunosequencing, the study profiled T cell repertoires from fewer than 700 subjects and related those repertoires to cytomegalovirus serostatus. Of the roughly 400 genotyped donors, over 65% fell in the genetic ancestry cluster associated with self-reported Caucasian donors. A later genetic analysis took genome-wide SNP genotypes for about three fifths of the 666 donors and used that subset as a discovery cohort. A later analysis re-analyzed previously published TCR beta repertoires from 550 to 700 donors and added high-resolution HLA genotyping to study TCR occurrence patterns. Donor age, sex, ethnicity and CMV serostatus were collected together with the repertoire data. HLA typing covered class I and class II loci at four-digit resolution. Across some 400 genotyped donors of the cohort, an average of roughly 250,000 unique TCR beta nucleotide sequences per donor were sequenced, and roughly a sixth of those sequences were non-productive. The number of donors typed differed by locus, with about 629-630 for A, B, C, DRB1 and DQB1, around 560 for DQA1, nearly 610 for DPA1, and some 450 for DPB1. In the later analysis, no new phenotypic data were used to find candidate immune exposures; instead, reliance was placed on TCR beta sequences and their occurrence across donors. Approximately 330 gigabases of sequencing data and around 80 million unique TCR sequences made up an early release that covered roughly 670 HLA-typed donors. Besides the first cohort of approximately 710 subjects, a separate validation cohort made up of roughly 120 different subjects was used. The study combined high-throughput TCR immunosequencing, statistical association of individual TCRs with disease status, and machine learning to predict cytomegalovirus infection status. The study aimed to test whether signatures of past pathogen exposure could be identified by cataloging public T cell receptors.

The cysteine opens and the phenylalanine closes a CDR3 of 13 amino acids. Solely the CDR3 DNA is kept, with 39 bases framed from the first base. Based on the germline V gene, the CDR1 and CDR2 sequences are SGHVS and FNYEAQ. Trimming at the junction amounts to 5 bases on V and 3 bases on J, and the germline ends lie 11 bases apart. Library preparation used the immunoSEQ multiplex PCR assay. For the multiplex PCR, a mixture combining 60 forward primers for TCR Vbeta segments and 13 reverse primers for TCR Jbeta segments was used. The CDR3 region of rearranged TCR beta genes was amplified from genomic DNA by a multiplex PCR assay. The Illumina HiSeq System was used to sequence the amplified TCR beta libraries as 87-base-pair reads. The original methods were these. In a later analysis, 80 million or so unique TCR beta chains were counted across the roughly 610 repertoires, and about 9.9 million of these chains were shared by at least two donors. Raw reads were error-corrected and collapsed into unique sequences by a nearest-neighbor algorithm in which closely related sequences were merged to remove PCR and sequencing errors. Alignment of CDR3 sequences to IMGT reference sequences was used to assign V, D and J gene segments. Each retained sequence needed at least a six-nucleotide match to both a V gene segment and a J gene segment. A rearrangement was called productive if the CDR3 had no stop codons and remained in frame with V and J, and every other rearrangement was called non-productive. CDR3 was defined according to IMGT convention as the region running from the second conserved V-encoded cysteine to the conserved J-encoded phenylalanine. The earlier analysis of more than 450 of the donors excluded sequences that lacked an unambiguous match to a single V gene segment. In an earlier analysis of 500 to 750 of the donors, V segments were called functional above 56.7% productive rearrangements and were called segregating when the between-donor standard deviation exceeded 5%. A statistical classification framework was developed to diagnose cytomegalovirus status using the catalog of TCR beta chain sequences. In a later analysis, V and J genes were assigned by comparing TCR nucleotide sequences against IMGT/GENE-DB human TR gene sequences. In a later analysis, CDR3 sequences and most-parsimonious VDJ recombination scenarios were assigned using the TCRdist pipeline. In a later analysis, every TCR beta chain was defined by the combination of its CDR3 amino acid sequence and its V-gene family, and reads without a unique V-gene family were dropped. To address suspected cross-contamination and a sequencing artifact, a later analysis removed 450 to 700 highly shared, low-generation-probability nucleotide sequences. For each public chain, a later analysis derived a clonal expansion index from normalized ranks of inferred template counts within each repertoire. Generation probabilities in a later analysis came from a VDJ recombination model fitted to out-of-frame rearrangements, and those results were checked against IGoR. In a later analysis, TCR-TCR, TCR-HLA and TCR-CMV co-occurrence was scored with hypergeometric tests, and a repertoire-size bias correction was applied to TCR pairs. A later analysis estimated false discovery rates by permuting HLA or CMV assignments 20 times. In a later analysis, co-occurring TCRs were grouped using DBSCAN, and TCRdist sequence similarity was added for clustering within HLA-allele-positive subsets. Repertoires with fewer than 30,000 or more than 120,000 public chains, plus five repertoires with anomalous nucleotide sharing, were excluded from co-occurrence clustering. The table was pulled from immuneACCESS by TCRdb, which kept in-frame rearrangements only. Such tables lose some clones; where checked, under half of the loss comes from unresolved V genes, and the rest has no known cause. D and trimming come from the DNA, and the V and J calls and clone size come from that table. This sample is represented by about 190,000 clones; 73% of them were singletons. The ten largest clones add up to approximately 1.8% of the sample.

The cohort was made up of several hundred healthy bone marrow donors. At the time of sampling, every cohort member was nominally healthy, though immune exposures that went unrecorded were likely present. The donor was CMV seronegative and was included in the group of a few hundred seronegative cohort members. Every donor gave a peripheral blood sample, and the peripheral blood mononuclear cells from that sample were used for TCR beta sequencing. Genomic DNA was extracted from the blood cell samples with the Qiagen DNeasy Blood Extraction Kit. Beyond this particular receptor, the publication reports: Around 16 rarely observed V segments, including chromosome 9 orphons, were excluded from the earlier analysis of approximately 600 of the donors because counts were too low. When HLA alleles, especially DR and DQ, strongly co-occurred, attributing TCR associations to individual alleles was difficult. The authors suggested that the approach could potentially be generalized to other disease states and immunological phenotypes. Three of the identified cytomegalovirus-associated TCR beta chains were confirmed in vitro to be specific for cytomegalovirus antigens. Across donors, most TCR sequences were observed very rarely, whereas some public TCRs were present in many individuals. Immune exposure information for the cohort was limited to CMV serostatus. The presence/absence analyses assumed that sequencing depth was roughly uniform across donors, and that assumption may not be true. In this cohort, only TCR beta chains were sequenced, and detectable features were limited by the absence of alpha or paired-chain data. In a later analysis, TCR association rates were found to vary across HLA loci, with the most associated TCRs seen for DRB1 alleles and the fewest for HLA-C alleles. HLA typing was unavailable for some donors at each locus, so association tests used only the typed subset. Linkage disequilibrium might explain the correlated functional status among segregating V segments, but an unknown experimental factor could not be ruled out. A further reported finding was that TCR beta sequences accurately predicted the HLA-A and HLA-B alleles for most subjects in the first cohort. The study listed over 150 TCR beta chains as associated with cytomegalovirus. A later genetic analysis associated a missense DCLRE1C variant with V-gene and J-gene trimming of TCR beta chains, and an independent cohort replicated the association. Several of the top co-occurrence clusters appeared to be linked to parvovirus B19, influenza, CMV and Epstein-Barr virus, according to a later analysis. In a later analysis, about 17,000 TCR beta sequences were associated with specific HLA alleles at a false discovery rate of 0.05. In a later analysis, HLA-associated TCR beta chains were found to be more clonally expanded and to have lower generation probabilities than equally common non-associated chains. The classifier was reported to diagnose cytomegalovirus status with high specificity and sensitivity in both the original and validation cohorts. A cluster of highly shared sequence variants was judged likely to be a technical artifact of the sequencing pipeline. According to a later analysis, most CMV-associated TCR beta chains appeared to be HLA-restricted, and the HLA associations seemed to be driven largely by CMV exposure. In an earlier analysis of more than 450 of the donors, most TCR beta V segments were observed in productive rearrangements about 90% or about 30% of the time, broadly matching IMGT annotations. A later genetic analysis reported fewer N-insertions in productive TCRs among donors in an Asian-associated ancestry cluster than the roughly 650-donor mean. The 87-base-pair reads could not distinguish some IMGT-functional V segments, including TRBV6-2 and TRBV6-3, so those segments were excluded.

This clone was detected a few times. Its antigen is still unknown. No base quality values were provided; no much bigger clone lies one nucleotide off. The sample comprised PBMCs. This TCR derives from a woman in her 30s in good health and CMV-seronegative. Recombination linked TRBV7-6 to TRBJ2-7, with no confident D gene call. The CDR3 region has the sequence CASSPGRIYEQYF. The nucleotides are TGTGCCAGCAGCCCGGGTAGGATCTACGAGCAGTACTTC.